Shown below are 11 T cell receptor beta chains from a single sample sequenced in a study of shared clonotypes between healthy human individuals. This table comes from immunoSEQ multiplex PCR, and its TCRdb copy is limited to in-frame clones, with some not included. Of some 2,000,000 clones in the sample, around 95% are singletons; the top ten hold about 0.13%. The sequenced sample consisted of naive CD4+ T cells sorted from blood. Subset reported: CD45RA+ positively selected. The receptor set was obtained from a man younger than 35 in good health.

The CDR3 region has the DNA TGCAGCGTTACAAGCCCCCCGTCGGGAGATACGCAGTATTTT. Protein sequence: CSVTSPPSGDTQYF. J is TRBJ2-3 and V is TRBV29-1; D remains unclear. V was cut by 5 bases and J by 5 bases, with 17 bases left in between. CDR1 is SQVTM and CDR2 is ANQGSEA in the germline V gene. The CDR3 consists of 14 residues.

This chain joins TRBV4-1 and TRBJ1-2, with D unclear. Trimming cost V 1 base and J 5 bases, with 11 bases left between them. The CDR3 contains 14 residues. Germline CDR1 reads MGHRA; CDR2 reads YSYEKL. CDR3 DNA: TGCGCCAGCAGCCAAGCTCAAACAGAATATGGCTACACCTTC. This codes for CASSQAQTEYGYTF.

The J gene is TRBJ1-4, the V gene TRBV6-5; D possibly corresponds to TRBD1 (5 bases). CDR3 length equals 15 residues. V was pared by 5 bases and J by 5 bases, with 15 bases between. Germline V lookup: CDR1 MNHEY, CDR2 SVGAGI. CDR3 sequence: CASSPGGTVNEKLFF. CDR3 bases: TGTGCCAGCAGTCCAGGAGGGACGGTAAATGAAAAACTGTTTTTT.

This rearrangement joins TRBV11-1 to TRBJ2-1, with TRBD1 matching 8 bases. Germline V lookup: CDR1 SGHAT, CDR2 FQDESV (reference sequence). Losses at the gene ends were 2 bases for V and 5 bases for J; bases not matched to a gene: 17. This CDR3 is 19 amino acids long. The DNA for the CDR3 is TGTGCCAGCAGCTTACGCAGGGGGCCGTCGTCCCCCTCAGACAATGAGCAGTTCTTC. Translated, it gives CASSLRRGPSSPSDNEQFF.

This clone was counted a few times. The same CDR3 also results from other DNA sequences found in this sample. V gene TRBV2 combines with J gene TRBJ2-7; D gene ambiguous. The V end was cut by 4 bases, the J end by 0 bases, with 4 bases between. The CDR3 has 12 residues. Germline V gives CDR1 SNHLY, CDR2 FYNNEI. The CDR3 DNA reads TGTGCCAGCAGTGGGGACTCCTACGAGCAGTACTTC. Translation: CASSGDSYEQYF.

The V gene is TRBV9, the J gene TRBJ2-4; 7 bases are shared with TRBD1. The CDR3 has 15 residues. V shed 2 bases, J shed 9 bases, and the junction held 11 bases outside the gene matches. CDR1 and CDR2 from the germline V gene are SGDLS and YYNGEE. The CDR3 loop reads CASSVVSGDSGIQYF. CDR3 coding DNA: TGTGCCAGCAGCGTGGTTTCAGGGGACAGCGGCATTCAGTACTTC.

Comments on this clone: The same CDR3 can be traced to other DNA sequences in this sample. The CDR3 reads CAWSVLDEKLFF. CDR3 sequence (DNA): TGTGCCTGGAGTGTACTAGATGAAAAACTGTTTTTT. The chain uses TRBV30 and TRBJ1-4; D gene uncertain. V dropped 0 bases and J dropped 6 bases, with 5 bases sitting between them. Germline V CDR1 and CDR2: GTSNPN, SVGIG (reference sequence). This CDR3 region has 12 residues. Complete variable domain (other parts from reference TRBV30 and TRBJ1-4): SQTIHQWPATLVQPVGSPLSLECTVEGTSNPNLYWYRQAAGRGLQLLFYSVGIGQISSEVPQNLSASRPQDRQFILSSKKLLLSDSGFYLCAWSVLDEKLFFGSGTQLSVL.

V usage is TRBV9 and J usage is TRBJ2-5, with 8 bases identical to TRBD1. V shed 0 bases, J shed 5 bases, and the junction held 9 bases outside the gene matches. The CDR3 loop spans 16 amino acids. Germline values: CDR1 SGDLS, CDR2 YYNGEE. CDR3 sequence reads: CASSVGDRGTGETQYF. CDR3 in DNA: TGTGCCAGCAGCGTAGGAGACAGGGGAACGGGGGAGACCCAGTACTTC.

V gene TRBV19 combines with J gene TRBJ2-4; no firm D call. The CDR3 length is 16 residues. The V end was cut by 1 base, the J end by 0 bases, with 10 bases between. Germline lookup yields CDR1 LNHDA and CDR2 SQIVND (reference sequence). The CDR3 DNA sequence: TGTGCCAGTAGTATAGGGCTGGCCCTAGCCAAAAACATTCAGTACTTC. It yields the protein CASSIGLALAKNIQYF.

The chain combines TRBV7-2 with TRBJ2-1; possibly TRBD1 for D (5 bases). CDR1 and CDR2 from the germline V gene are SGHTA and FQGNSA. The CDR3 extends over 15 amino acids. Trimming took off 5 bases at V and 6 bases at J, with 17 bases between the two ends. The CDR3 is CASSPGRVGVNEQFF. CDR3 nucleotide sequence: TGTGCCAGCAGCCCGGGTAGGGTAGGGGTCAATGAGCAGTTCTTC.

The chain has TRBV10-1 and TRBJ2-3, with D unresolved. This CDR3 comprises 15 residues. With 6 bases removed from V and 2 bases from J, the gap between germline ends came to 15 bases. From germline, CDR1 is WNHNN and CDR2 SYGVQD (reference sequence). CDR3: CASSPGRVATDTQYF. Here the CDR3 DNA reads TGCGCCAGCAGCCCCGGAAGGGTGGCCACAGATACGCAGTATTTT.